Shown below are 3 T cell receptor beta chains from a single sample sequenced in a study of blood T cell repertoires in COVID-19. Method: immunoSEQ multiplex PCR; TCRdb's copy keeps in-frame clones and lacks some. The sample shows around 60,000 clones, about 80% of them seen only once. Input material: peripheral blood. The source is a man between 45 and 60 years old with COVID-19, enrolled during active disease.

The genes are TRBV3-1 (or the pseudogene TRBV3-2) and TRBJ1-1, with TRBD1 as a possible D gene (6 bases). Germline values: CDR1 LGHDT, CDR2 YNNKEL (reference sequence). CDR3 length equals 12 residues. V gave up 4 bases and J gave up 7 bases, with 10 bases separating them. CDR3 region: CASSLGTIEAFF. CDR3 in DNA: TGTGCCAGCAGCCTGGGGACAATTGAAGCTTTCTTT.

The V and J genes are TRBV4-3 and TRBJ1-3, with TRBD1 as a possible D gene (5 bases). Trimming shortened V by 1 base and J by 0 bases, and 7 bases separated the two germline ends. CDR1 LGHNA and CDR2 YSLEER come from the germline V gene. The CDR3 extends over 15 amino acids. CDR3: CASSQGQYSGNTIYF. CDR3 DNA sequence: TGCGCCAGCAGCCAAGGACAGTACTCTGGAAACACCATATATTTT.

The chain couples TRBV24-1 to TRBJ1-5; perhaps TRBD1 as D (6 bases). Germline CDR1 is KGHDR and CDR2 is SFDVKD. This CDR3 contains 16 residues. The V gene lost 3 bases and the J gene lost 4 bases, with 15 bases spanning the gap. Here the CDR3 reads CATSDPRGASNQPQHF. The CDR3 coding sequence is TGTGCCACCAGTGATCCCCGGGGGGCAAGTAATCAGCCCCAGCATTTT.